This note documents a single T cell receptor beta chain sequence. Its antigen is not known. These data come from a study of T cell responses to AZD1222 COVID-19 vaccine. This table comes from immunoSEQ multiplex PCR, and its TCRdb copy is limited to in-frame clones, with some not included. The data hold some 150,000 clones, with approximately 85% observed a single time. Deletions cut 4 bases from V and 8 bases from J, with 11 bases between. Germline CDR1 SEHNR, CDR2 FQNEAQ (reference sequence). This CDR3 has 12 residues. Study-wide results and caveats: The study found vaccine-associated CD4 TCRs spanning spike, dominant at 160-218 and 743-854.

The input for sequencing was peripheral blood, taken on day 0 of AZD1222 vaccination. The rearrangement uses TRBV7-9 and TRBJ1-1; tentative D call: TRBD1 (6 bases). This receptor was obtained from an adult in good health. As DNA, the CDR3 is TGTGCCAGCAGCTCGGAGGGGGTCGAAGCTTTCTTT. Its translation: CASSSEGVEAFF.